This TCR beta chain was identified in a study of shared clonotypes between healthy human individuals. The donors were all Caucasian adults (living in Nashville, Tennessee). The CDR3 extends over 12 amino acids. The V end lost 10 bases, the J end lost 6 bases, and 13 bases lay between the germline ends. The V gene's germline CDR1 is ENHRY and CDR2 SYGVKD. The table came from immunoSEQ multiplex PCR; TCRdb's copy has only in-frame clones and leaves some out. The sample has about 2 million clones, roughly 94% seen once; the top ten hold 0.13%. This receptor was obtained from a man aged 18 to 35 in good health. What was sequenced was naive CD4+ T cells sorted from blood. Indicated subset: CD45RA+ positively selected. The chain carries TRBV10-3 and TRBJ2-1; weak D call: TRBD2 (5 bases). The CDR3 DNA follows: TGTGCCACCGAGGGAGCGCGCAATGAGCAGTTCTTC. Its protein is CATEGARNEQFF.